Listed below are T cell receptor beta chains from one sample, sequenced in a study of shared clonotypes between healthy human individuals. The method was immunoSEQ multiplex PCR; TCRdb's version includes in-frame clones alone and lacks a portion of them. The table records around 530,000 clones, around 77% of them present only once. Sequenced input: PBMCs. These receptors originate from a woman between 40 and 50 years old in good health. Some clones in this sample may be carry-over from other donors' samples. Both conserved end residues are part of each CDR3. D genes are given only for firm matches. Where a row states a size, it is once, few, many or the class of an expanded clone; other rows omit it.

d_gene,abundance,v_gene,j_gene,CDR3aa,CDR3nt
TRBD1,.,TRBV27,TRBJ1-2,CAPPGDRTYGHTF,TGTGCCCCGCCAGGGGACAGAACCTATGGCCACACCTTC
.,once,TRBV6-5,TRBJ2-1,CASSYPGEQFF,TGTGCCAGCAGTTACCCGGGTGAGCAGTTCTTC
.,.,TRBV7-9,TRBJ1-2,CASSFSGDGYTF,TGTGCCAGCAGCTTTTCCGGGGATGGCTACACCTTC
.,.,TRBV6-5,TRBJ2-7,CASARGAHEQYF,TGTGCCAGCGCCAGGGGTGCCCACGAGCAGTACTTC
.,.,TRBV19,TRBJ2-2,CASSIETGVTGELFF,TGTGCCAGTAGTATCGAGACGGGAGTTACCGGGGAGCTGTTTTTT
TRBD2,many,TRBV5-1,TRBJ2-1,CASSLRDPGGEQFF,TGCGCCAGCAGCTTGCGGGACCCGGGGGGTGAGCAGTTCTTC
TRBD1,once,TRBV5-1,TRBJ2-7,CASMAGTGLYEQYF,TGCGCCAGCATGGCGGGGACAGGACTCTACGAGCAGTACTTC
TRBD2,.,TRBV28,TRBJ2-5,CASSRSGSETQYF,TGTGCCAGCAGTCGAAGCGGGAGCGAGACCCAGTACTTC
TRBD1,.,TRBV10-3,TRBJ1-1,CAISVGTGSGEAFF,TGTGCCATCAGTGTTGGGACAGGGTCTGGTGAAGCTTTCTTT
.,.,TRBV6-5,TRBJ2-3,CASSVGAGSIDTQYF,TGTGCCAGCAGCGTGGGGGCAGGGAGCATTGATACGCAGTATTTT
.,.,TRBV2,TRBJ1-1,CASSALPSAEAFF,TGTGCCAGCAGTGCGCTACCTTCGGCTGAAGCTTTCTTT
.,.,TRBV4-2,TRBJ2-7,CASSQDGGAYYEQYF,TGTGCCAGCAGCCAAGATGGGGGAGCTTACTACGAGCAGTACTTC
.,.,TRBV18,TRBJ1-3,CASSLNGGTGNTIYF,TGTGCCAGCTCACTGAACGGGGGAACTGGAAACACCATATATTTT
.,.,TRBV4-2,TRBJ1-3,CASSQTGTSSSGNTIYF,TGTGCCAGCAGCCAAACCGGGACATCTAGCTCTGGAAACACCATATATTTT
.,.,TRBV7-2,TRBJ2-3,CASSLSGGREDTQYF,TGTGCCAGCAGCTTAAGTGGGGGCCGGGAAGATACGCAGTATTTT
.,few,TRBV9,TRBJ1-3,CASSVGGTDPSGNTIYF,TGTGCCAGCAGCGTAGGTGGGACCGACCCCTCTGGAAACACCATATATTTT
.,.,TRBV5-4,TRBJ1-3,CASSLGVYSGNTIYF,TGTGCCAGCAGCTTGGGTGTCTACTCTGGAAACACCATATATTTT
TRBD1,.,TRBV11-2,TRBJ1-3,CASSDQQGAAGNTIYF,TGTGCCAGCAGCGATCAACAGGGGGCCGCTGGAAACACCATATATTTT
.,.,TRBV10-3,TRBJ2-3,CAIRQGVDTQYF,TGTGCCATCAGGCAGGGTGTAGATACGCAGTATTTT
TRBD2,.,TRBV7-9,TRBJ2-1,CASSLDGSGRYNEQFF,TGTGCCAGCAGCTTAGACGGTAGCGGGAGGTACAATGAGCAGTTCTTC
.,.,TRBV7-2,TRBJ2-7,CASSRGGYEQYF,TGTGCCAGCAGCCGTGGGGGCTACGAGCAGTACTTC
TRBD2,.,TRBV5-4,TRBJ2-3,CASSLGTSGRRSTDTQYF,TGTGCCAGCAGCCTCGGGACTAGCGGGAGACGAAGCACAGATACGCAGTATTTT
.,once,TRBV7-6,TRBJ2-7,CASSLLTVAGTYEQYF,TGTGCCAGCAGCTTATTGACCGTCGCAGGGACCTACGAGCAGTACTTC
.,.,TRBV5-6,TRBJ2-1,CASRRGNSDEQFF,TGTGCCAGCAGGAGGGGTAATTCGGATGAGCAGTTCTTC